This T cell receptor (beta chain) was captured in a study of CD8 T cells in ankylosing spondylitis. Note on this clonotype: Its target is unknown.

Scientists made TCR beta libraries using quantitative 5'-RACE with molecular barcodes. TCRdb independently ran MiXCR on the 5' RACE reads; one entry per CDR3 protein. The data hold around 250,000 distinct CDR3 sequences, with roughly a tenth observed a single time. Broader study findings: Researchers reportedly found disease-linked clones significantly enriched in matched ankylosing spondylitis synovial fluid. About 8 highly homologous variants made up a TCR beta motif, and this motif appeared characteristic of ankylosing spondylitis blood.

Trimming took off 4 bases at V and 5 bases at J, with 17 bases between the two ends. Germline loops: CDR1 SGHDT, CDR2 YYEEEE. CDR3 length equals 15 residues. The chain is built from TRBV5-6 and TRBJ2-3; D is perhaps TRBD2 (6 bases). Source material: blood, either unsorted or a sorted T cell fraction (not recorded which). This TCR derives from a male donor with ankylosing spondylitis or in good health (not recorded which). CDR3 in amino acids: CASSGAGTEGDTQYF. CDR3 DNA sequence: TGTGCCAGCAGCGGAGCGGGTACCGAGGGAGATACGCAGTATTTT.